These 30 T cell receptor beta chains share one sample of origin, sequenced in a study of cytomegalovirus exposure and HLA in healthy donors. 60 Vbeta and 13 Jbeta primers were used in PCR. Repertoires were generated with immunoSEQ multiplex PCR, while TCRdb's copy carries only in-frame clones and drops some. The data contain fewer than 250,000 clones, around 86% of them singletons. The source material was PBMCs. The source is a woman in her 50s in good health and CMV-seropositive.

The V and J genes are TRBV19 and TRBJ2-7; possibly TRBD1 for D (5 bases). Trimming shortened V by 1 base and J by 1 base, and 8 bases separated the two germline ends. The germline gives CDR1 LNHDA, CDR2 SQIVND (reference sequence). The CDR3 length is 14 residues. The CDR3 DNA follows: TGTGCCAGTAGTATAGCGGCAGGGTCCTACGAGCAGTACTTC. This sequence encodes CASSIAAGSYEQYF.

The chain has TRBV5-1 and TRBJ2-1; 11 positions agree with TRBD2. Germline V gene sequence: CDR1 SGHRS, CDR2 YFSETQ. The CDR3 runs 14 residues. Trimming took 1 base from V and 10 from J; bases not matched to a gene: 4. CDR3 nucleotides: TGCGCCAGCAGCTTGACTAGCGGGGGAGGGGAGCAGTTCTTC. Translated, it gives CASSLTSGGGEQFF.

The chain couples TRBV11-2 to TRBJ2-2, with TRBD1 matching 8 bases. CDR3 length equals 17 residues. Trimming removed 5 bases from V and 4 bases from J; junction bases left unmatched: 12. Germline CDR1 reads SGHAT; CDR2 reads FQNNGV. The CDR3 region has the DNA TGTGCCAGCAGCCCCCGGGCGTGGCAGGGGGCCACCGGGGAGCTGTTTTTT. Its protein product is CASSPRAWQGATGELFF.

The gene calls are TRBV30 and TRBJ1-2, with D possibly matching TRBD1 (5 bases). CDR1 is GTSNPN and CDR2 is SVGIG in the germline V gene (reference sequence). V lost 7 bases to trimming and J lost 3 bases, with 15 bases between them. The CDR3 is 13 residues long. CDR3 loop: CAYDRGEYYGYTF. CDR3 nucleotide sequence: TGTGCCTATGATCGGGGGGAATACTATGGCTACACCTTC.

The rearrangement joins TRBV5-6 to TRBJ2-7; D gene uncertain. The CDR3 contains 11 residues. Germline CDR1 SGHDT, CDR2 YYEEEE. Trimming took 3 bases from V and 3 from J, leaving 4 bases between them. In nucleotides, the CDR3 is TGTGCCAGCAGCTCTCTCTACGAGCAGTACTTC. Translation gives CASSSLYEQYF.

The V gene is TRBV18, the J gene TRBJ1-3; weak D call: TRBD1 (6 bases). The CDR3 has 16 amino acids. V was clipped by 3 bases and J by 0 bases, with 12 bases between them. CDR1 is KGHSH and CDR2 is LQKENI in the germline V gene. The CDR3 spells CASSPRTANSGNTIYF. The DNA for the CDR3 is TGTGCCAGCTCACCCCGGACAGCCAACTCTGGAAACACCATATATTTT.

The chain carries TRBV5-1 and TRBJ2-3, with 10 bases identical to TRBD1. J gave up 0 bases and V 2 bases, and 18 bases lay outside the gene matches. Per germline, CDR1 SGHRS and CDR2 YFSETQ. The CDR3 spans 21 residues. In DNA, the CDR3 is TGCGCCAGCAGCTTAAAACCCCGACAGGGGGCCTCCTGGACTAGCACAGATACGCAGTATTTT. As protein: CASSLKPRQGASWTSTDTQYF.

The rearrangement joins TRBV9 to TRBJ2-1, with 7 bases that match TRBD1. This CDR3 has 15 amino acids. CDR1 and CDR2 from the germline V gene are SGDLS and YYNGEE. Losses at the gene ends were 0 bases for V and 8 bases for J; bases not matched to a gene: 8. CDR3 amino acids: CASSVAGDTGDEQFF. DNA of the CDR3: TGTGCCAGCAGCGTAGCTGGGGATACAGGGGATGAGCAGTTCTTC.

V usage is TRBV27 and J usage is TRBJ2-7, with 8 bases lining up with TRBD1. The junction had 7 bases not matched to a gene; V was cut back by 3 bases and J by 6 bases. The CDR3 contains 14 residues. Germline loops: CDR1 MNHEY, CDR2 SMNVEV (reference sequence). This chain's CDR3 is CASSLTGQGCEQYF. In DNA form, the CDR3 reads TGTGCCAGCAGTTTGACTGGACAGGGCTGCGAGCAGTACTTC.

The V call is TRBV19, the J call TRBJ2-6; 7 positions agree with TRBD1. V was clipped by 5 bases and J by 2 bases; unmatched bases: 0. Germline assignment: CDR1 LNHDA and CDR2 SQIVND (reference sequence). The CDR3 loop spans 14 amino acids. In nucleotides, the CDR3 is TGTGCCAGTAGTGGGACAGCTGGGGCCAACGTCCTGACTTTC. Protein product: CASSGTAGANVLTF.

This CDR3 is CASSPLAGGASSNTGELFF. As DNA, the CDR3 is TGTGCCAGCTCACCCCTTGCGGGGGGGGCCTCGTCGAACACCGGGGAGCTGTTTTTT. This chain joins TRBV18 and TRBJ2-2, with 9 bases lining up with TRBD2. The V gene end was trimmed by 3 bases and the J gene end by 0 bases; junction bases not matched to a gene: 11. There are 19 residues in the CDR3. Germline-derived CDR1 and CDR2 are KGHSH and LQKENI.

V and J are TRBV14 and TRBJ1-1; 7 bases are shared with TRBD1. Trimming took 4 bases from V and 2 from J; bases not matched to a gene: 1. The CDR3 runs to 13 residues. CDR1 and CDR2 from the germline V gene are SGHDN and FVKESK. Here the CDR3 DNA reads TGTGCCAGCAGCCGACAGGGAAACACTGAAGCTTTCTTT. Encoded protein: CASSRQGNTEAFF.

The chain is built from TRBV5-1 and TRBJ1-3; the D gene is possibly TRBD1 (6 bases). The CDR3 is made up of 15 amino acids. Germline V gives CDR1 SGHRS, CDR2 YFSETQ. Trimming took 7 bases from V and 0 from J, leaving 14 bases between them. CDR3 sequence: CASARTVTSGNTIYF. CDR3 bases: TGCGCCAGCGCCCGGACAGTGACCTCTGGAAACACCATATATTTT. The full variable domain, with the rest looked up from reference TRBV5-1 and TRBJ1-3, is KAGVTQTPRYLIKTRGQQVTLSCSPISGHRSVSWYQQTPGQGLQFLFEYFSETQRNKGNFPGRFSGRQFSNSRSEMNVSTLELGDSALYLCASARTVTSGNTIYFGEGSWLTVV.

V is TRBV6-5 and J is TRBJ1-5; D is ambiguous. The CDR3 covers 16 residues. Trimming shortened V by 2 bases and J by 2 bases, and 13 bases separated the two germline ends. Germline V gene sequence: CDR1 MNHEY, CDR2 SVGAGI. In DNA, the CDR3 is TGTGCCAGCAGTTACCCCGACGGGGTAGGCAATCAGCCCCAGCATTTT. Its translation: CASSYPDGVGNQPQHF.

The chain recombines TRBV6-6 with TRBJ1-1, with TRBD1 matching over 8 bases. CDR3 size: 15 residues. The V segment lost 5 bases and the J segment 0 bases; nucleotides outside the gene matches: 5. CDR1 and CDR2 from the germline V gene are MNHNY and SVGAGI (reference sequence). The CDR3 coding sequence is TGTGCCAGCAGTGCACGGGGACAGGTGAACACTGAAGCTTTCTTT. Translation gives CASSARGQVNTEAFF.

This chain uses TRBV21-1 with TRBJ2-1; the table names TRBD2, a call not compared with the DNA. TRBV21-1 corresponds to a pseudogene. The CDR3 loop spans 17 amino acids. CDR3 bases: TGTGCCAGCAGCAGCCCGGGGGGCGCGGGGTCCTACAATGAGCAGTTCTTC. Translated, it gives CASSSPGGAGSYNEQFF.

This chain joins TRBV5-1 and TRBJ1-1, with TRBD1 matching over 7 bases. CDR1 SGHRS and CDR2 YFSETQ come from the germline V gene. V lost 4 bases to trimming and J lost 11 bases; unmatched junction nucleotides: 17. CDR3 length: 15 amino acids. CDR3 in DNA: TGCGCCAGCAGCGCCCGGGACAGTAGAATTAGCAGGGCTTTCTTT. It translates to CASSARDSRISRAFF.

This rearrangement joins TRBV30 to TRBJ2-1; 8 bases agree with TRBD2. V was pared by 7 bases and J by 4 bases, with 6 bases of the junction left unmatched. Germline V lookup: CDR1 GTSNPN, CDR2 SVGIG (reference sequence). There are 13 residues in the CDR3. The CDR3 protein is CASVAGTYNEQFF. As DNA, the CDR3 is TGTGCCTCAGTAGCGGGGACTTACAATGAGCAGTTCTTC. Drawing the rest from reference TRBV30 and TRBJ2-1, the complete variable domain is SQTIHQWPATLVQPVGSPLSLECTVEGTSNPNLYWYRQAAGRGLQLLFYSVGIGQISSEVPQNLSASRPQDRQFILSSKKLLLSDSGFYLCASVAGTYNEQFFGPGTRLTVL.

The CDR3 DNA follows: TGTGCCAGCAGCTGGACAGGTGGAAGGACAGATACGCAGTATTTT. It specifies CASSWTGGRTDTQYF. J is TRBJ2-3 and V is TRBV7-9; 7 bases align to TRBD1. V was clipped by 4 bases and J by 3 bases; unmatched bases: 7. The CDR3 has 15 residues. Looked up from germline, CDR1 is SEHNR and CDR2 is FQNEAQ (reference sequence).

The chain joins TRBV9 to TRBJ2-1; maybe TRBD2 (6 bases). The germline gives CDR1 SGDLS, CDR2 YYNGEE. This CDR3 is 18 amino acids long. V lost 3 bases and J 0 bases, leaving 19 bases between the germline ends. The CDR3 reads CASSALDSWTNSYNEQFF. The CDR3 nucleotides read TGTGCCAGCAGCGCACTCGACTCTTGGACTAACTCCTACAATGAGCAGTTCTTC.

J is TRBJ1-2 and V is TRBV7-8, with D hard to call. Germline V CDR1 and CDR2: SGHVS, FQNEAQ. The CDR3 loop spans 14 amino acids. V was cut by 1 base and J by 3 bases, with 9 bases left in between. CDR3 amino acids: CASSLGPYDYGYTF. The CDR3 bases are TGTGCCAGCAGCTTAGGGCCATACGACTATGGCTACACCTTC. Full variable domain (rest looked up from reference TRBV7-8 and TRBJ1-2): GAGVSQSPRYKVAKRGQDVALRCDPISGHVSLFWYQQALGQGPEFLTYFQNEAQLDKSGLPSDRFFAERPEGSVSTLKIQRTQQEDSAVYLCASSLGPYDYGYTFGSGTRLTVV.

The chain has TRBV5-4 and TRBJ2-1; perhaps TRBD1 as D (5 bases). The CDR3 is 15 residues long. Trimming cost V 3 bases and J 3 bases, with 13 bases left between them. The germline V gene encodes CDR1 SGHNT and CDR2 YYREEE (reference sequence). CDR3 sequence reads: CASSSSGNLYNEQFF. As DNA, the CDR3 is TGTGCCAGCAGCTCTTCAGGGAATCTCTACAATGAGCAGTTCTTC.

The CDR3 spells CASSRDRDETQYF. The CDR3 region has the DNA TGTGCCAGCAGCCGGGACAGGGACGAGACCCAGTACTTC. V gene TRBV6-5 combines with J gene TRBJ2-5; 9 nucleotides line up with TRBD1. Germline CDR1 reads MNHEY; CDR2 reads SVGAGI. Unmatched junction bases numbered 4, after V lost 6 bases and J lost 5 bases. The CDR3 contains 13 residues.

This clone was counted a few times. The rearrangement uses TRBV5-1 and TRBJ2-5; no clear D gene. This CDR3 is built from 12 residues. CDR1 is SGHRS and CDR2 is YFSETQ in the germline V gene. Trimming removed 0 bases at V and 5 bases at J, with 5 bases between. The CDR3 DNA is TGCGCCAGCAGCTTGGATGAGGAGACCCAGTACTTC. Protein product: CASSLDEETQYF.

This clone appeared a single time. The rearrangement uses TRBV2 and TRBJ2-5; D may be TRBD1 (6 bases). V lost 7 bases and J 1 base, leaving 16 bases between the germline ends. The CDR3 has 15 residues. Germline-derived CDR1 and CDR2 are SNHLY and FYNNEI. CDR3 nucleotide sequence: TGTGCCAGCACCCATCTCGGGACATTCCAAGAGACCCAGTACTTC. Translating gives CASTHLGTFQETQYF.

This rearrangement joins TRBV18 to TRBJ2-7; D is possibly TRBD1 (5 bases). Germline CDR1 KGHSH, CDR2 LQKENI. The CDR3 extends over 13 amino acids. The germline V and J ends were trimmed by 3 bases and 3 bases, with 9 bases remaining between them. This chain's CDR3 is CASSPGQNYEQYF. The CDR3 bases are TGTGCCAGCTCACCTGGACAAAACTACGAGCAGTACTTC.

The chain recombines TRBV7-3 with TRBJ1-5; unclear D gene. The germline gives CDR1 SGHTA, CDR2 FQGTGA. The CDR3 length is 13 residues. The V and J ends lost 3 bases and 7 bases respectively, with 10 bases between them. As DNA, the CDR3 is TGTGCCAGCAGCTTTGACCGGGGACAGCCCCAGCATTTT. This translates into CASSFDRGQPQHF.

The chain links TRBV27 to TRBJ1-2; 10 bases fit TRBD1. This CDR3 region has 14 residues. Germline V gene data show CDR1 as MNHEY and CDR2 as SMNVEV (reference sequence). Trimming at V came to 4 bases and at J to 8 bases, leaving 7 bases not matched to a gene. In DNA, the CDR3 is TGTGCCAGCAGTTCGGGACAGGGGCTGGGAGGCTACACCTTC. This sequence encodes CASSSGQGLGGYTF.

This clone was counted between two and nine times. CDR3 loop: CASGRRTSRVDEQFF. Written as DNA, the CDR3 is TGTGCCAGCGGACGGAGGACTAGCCGCGTCGATGAGCAGTTCTTC. J is TRBJ2-1 and V is TRBV7-2, with 8 bases lining up with TRBD2. Unmatched junction bases numbered 14, after V lost 8 bases and J lost 8 bases. CDR1 is SGHTA, CDR2 FQGNSA, per germline. The CDR3 has 15 residues.

The chain carries TRBV7-9 and TRBJ2-2; the match to TRBD2 covers 7 bases. The CDR3 consists of 16 residues. V lost 1 base and J lost 0; bases outside the gene matches: 2. From germline, CDR1 is SEHNR and CDR2 FQNEAQ (reference sequence). CDR3: CASSLDLAANTGELFF. The CDR3 DNA follows: TGTGCCAGCAGCTTAGATCTAGCGGCGAACACCGGGGAGCTGTTTTTT.